The 27 T cell receptor beta chains reported below all come from one sample, sequenced in a study of OX40 agonist ivuxolimab in advanced cancers. The assay was immunoSEQ multiplex PCR, and TCRdb's table has in-frame clones only and misses some. This sample has roughly 100,000 clones, with just over 90% found just once. Specimen: CD4+ or CD8+ T cells sorted from blood, collected in a trial of the OX40 agonist ivuxolimab. The source of these receptors is an adult with an advanced solid tumor such as melanoma, head and neck, liver or kidney cancer.

This sequence joins TRBV7-6 and TRBJ2-1; tentative D call: TRBD1 (6 bases). This CDR3 has 15 amino acids. Germline V CDR1 and CDR2: SGHVS, FNYEAQ. Trimming removed 5 bases from V and 4 bases from J, with 15 bases in between. CDR3 nucleotides: TGTGCCAGCAGCCCCGGACAGAGAACTTACAATGAGCAGTTCTTC. Its translation is CASSPGQRTYNEQFF. Using reference TRBV7-6 and TRBJ2-1 for the parts outside the CDR3, the full variable domain is GAGVSQSPRYKVTKRGQDVALRCDPISGHVSLYWYRQALGQGPEFLTYFNYEAQQDKSGLPNDRFSAERPEGSISTLTIQRTEQRDSAMYRCASSPGQRTYNEQFFGPGTRLTVL.

A remark on this clone: The same CDR3 arises from other DNA sequences in this sample as well. The gene calls are TRBV19 and TRBJ1-5; 7 nucleotides match TRBD1. This CDR3 spans 13 amino acids. With V trimmed by 5 bases and J by 7 bases, 5 bases remained unmatched. Germline CDR1 is LNHDA and CDR2 is SQIVND (reference sequence). The chain's CDR3 is CASSPQGGQPQHF. CDR3 bases: TGTGCCAGTAGTCCCCAGGGGGGCCAGCCCCAGCATTTT.

The chain carries TRBV2 and TRBJ2-7, with D possibly TRBD2 on 5 matching bases. Germline CDR1 and CDR2: SNHLY and FYNNEI. The CDR3 has 14 amino acids. The V end was cut by 6 bases, the J end by 0 bases, with 12 bases between. CDR3 bases: TGTGCCAGCAGGGCATCGGGGAGCTCCTACGAGCAGTACTTC. Amino acid sequence: CASRASGSSYEQYF.

This clone was seen only once. This chain uses TRBV30 with TRBJ1-5; 8 nucleotides match TRBD1. Germline V CDR1 and CDR2: GTSNPN, SVGIG (reference sequence). V was pared by 1 base and J by 1 base, with 0 bases of the junction left unmatched. This CDR3 contains 14 residues. CDR3 amino acids: CAWSDRGSNQPQHF. The CDR3 DNA reads TGTGCCTGGAGTGACAGGGGGAGCAATCAGCCCCAGCATTTT.

Here the CDR3 reads CASSLGGGGNTIYF. DNA for the CDR3: TGTGCCAGCAGCTTAGGAGGGGGGGGAAACACCATATATTTT. This sequence joins TRBV7-2 and TRBJ1-3; tentatively, D is TRBD1 (6 bases). This CDR3 is 14 amino acids long. Deletions cut 1 base from V and 4 bases from J, with 8 bases between. CDR1 SGHTA and CDR2 FQGNSA come from the germline V gene.

The chain has TRBV2 and TRBJ2-1; 13 bases agree with TRBD2. This CDR3 region has 15 residues. Germline V CDR1 and CDR2: SNHLY, FYNNEI. V gave up 4 bases and J gave up 8 bases; unmatched junction bases: 5. CDR3 in DNA: TGTGCCAGCAGTGCCACTAGCGGGGGGGCCGATGAGCAGTTCTTC. It specifies CASSATSGGADEQFF.

The CDR3 DNA reads TGTGCCAGCAGCTTAGGTGGGGACCGAAATCAGCCCCAGCATTTT. Translating gives CASSLGGDRNQPQHF. V gene TRBV7-2 combines with J gene TRBJ1-5; maybe TRBD1 (5 bases). Germline assignment: CDR1 SGHTA and CDR2 FQGNSA. V dropped 1 base and J dropped 4 bases, with 11 bases sitting between them. There are 15 residues in the CDR3.

J is TRBJ1-3 and V is TRBV9; maybe TRBD1 (6 bases). The ends were cut back, 4 bases at V and 0 bases at J, with 14 bases in the middle. Germline assignment: CDR1 SGDLS and CDR2 YYNGEE. This CDR3 is built from 16 residues. For the CDR3, the DNA is TGTGCCAGCAGCCCGGGGGAAGGGGGCTCTGGAAACACCATATATTTT. Translating it yields CASSPGEGGSGNTIYF.

The rearrangement links TRBV7-2 to TRBJ2-1; 7 bases align to TRBD2. CDR1 is SGHTA, CDR2 FQGNSA, per germline. After removal of 5 bases from V and 3 bases from J, the junction contained 7 bases not matched to a gene. CDR3 size: 15 residues. The chain's CDR3 is CASSPNSGGYNEQFF. As DNA, the CDR3 is TGTGCCAGCAGCCCTAACTCGGGGGGCTACAATGAGCAGTTCTTC.

The chain has TRBV7-2 and TRBJ2-3, with D unresolved. CDR1 and CDR2 (germline): SGHTA, FQGNSA. The germline V and J ends were trimmed by 3 bases and 2 bases, with 9 bases remaining between them. The CDR3 is 14 amino acids. In nucleotides, the CDR3 is TGTGCCAGCAGCTTGAGCATGGTCACAGATACGCAGTATTTT. Its protein product is CASSLSMVTDTQYF.

Only one count was recorded for this clone. The chain has TRBV27 and TRBJ1-1, with 10 bases that match TRBD1. Trimming cost V 1 base and J 4 bases; bases outside gene matches: 3. This CDR3 region has 15 residues. The germline V gene encodes CDR1 MNHEY and CDR2 SMNVEV (reference sequence). The CDR3 reads CASSLYGQGGTEAFF. As DNA, the CDR3 is TGTGCCAGCAGTTTATATGGACAGGGGGGCACTGAAGCTTTCTTT.

This chain connects TRBV7-2 to TRBJ2-7; 8 positions match TRBD2. This CDR3 spans 14 amino acids. J was trimmed by 5 bases and V by 1 base; bases with no gene match: 4. From germline, CDR1 is SGHTA and CDR2 FQGNSA. CDR3 amino acids: CASSLVAGWDEQYF. CDR3 DNA: TGTGCCAGCAGCTTAGTAGCGGGGTGGGACGAGCAGTACTTC. Filled out from reference TRBV7-2 and TRBJ2-7, the complete variable domain reads GAGVSQSPSNKVTEKGKDVELRCDPISGHTALYWYRQSLGQGLEFLIYFQGNSAPDKSGLPSDRFSAERTGGSVSTLTIQRTQQEDSAVYLCASSLVAGWDEQYFGPGTRLTVT.

The chain has TRBV7-9 and TRBJ2-4; 8 nucleotides match TRBD1. Trimming at V came to 0 bases and at J to 0 bases, leaving 7 bases not matched to a gene. This CDR3 is built from 18 residues. The germline gives CDR1 SEHNR, CDR2 FQNEAQ (reference sequence). CDR3 sequence: CASSLANGTGLAKNIQYF. In DNA, the CDR3 is TGTGCCAGCAGCTTAGCTAACGGGACAGGTCTAGCCAAAAACATTCAGTACTTC.

The V and J genes are TRBV2 and TRBJ1-1, with D perhaps TRBD1 (6 bases). V lost 4 bases and J 1 base, leaving 10 bases between the germline ends. The CDR3 runs to 14 residues. Germline loops: CDR1 SNHLY, CDR2 FYNNEI. The CDR3 DNA is TGTGCCAGCAGTGGCAGGGGAGCGAACACTGAAGCTTTCTTT. This encodes CASSGRGANTEAFF.

This clone occurred a few times. V and J are TRBV9 and TRBJ2-3; 8 positions match TRBD1. V lost 4 bases and J lost 5; bases outside the gene matches: 9. Germline lookup yields CDR1 SGDLS and CDR2 YYNGEE. This CDR3 has 15 residues. CDR3 DNA: TGTGCCAGCAGCTACGGACAGGGTGGGAAAGATACGCAGTATTTT. Translating gives CASSYGQGGKDTQYF.

The sample holds one count of this clone. The V gene is TRBV11-2, the J gene TRBJ2-1; 10 positions match TRBD2. The CDR3 sequence is 15 residues long. V trimming: 4 bases; J trimming: 6 bases; junction bases outside the gene matches: 6. Germline V gives CDR1 SGHAT, CDR2 FQNNGV. Written as DNA, the CDR3 is TGTGCCAGCAGCTACCCTAGCGGGGGAGGCAATGAGCAGTTCTTC. The encoded protein is CASSYPSGGGNEQFF.

This clone was recorded a few times. The rearrangement joins TRBV7-2 to TRBJ2-1; TRBD1 or TRBD2 may be the D gene (5 bases each). Germline CDR1 and CDR2: SGHTA and FQGNSA. V was shortened by 5 bases and J by 5 bases, with 10 bases between the two germline ends. This CDR3 contains 13 residues. CDR3: CASSPGPNNEQFF. DNA of the CDR3: TGTGCCAGCAGCCCGGGACCAAACAATGAGCAGTTCTTC.

Only a few counts were recorded for this clone. The chain uses TRBV7-9 and TRBJ1-2; TRBD1 is a possible D gene (5 bases). The CDR3 covers 12 residues. Germline V gives CDR1 SEHNR, CDR2 FQNEAQ (reference sequence). Trimming pared 5 bases from V and 7 bases from J, leaving 11 bases between. In nucleotides, the CDR3 is TGTGCCAGCAGCGGCTTTGGGGCTGGCTACACCTTC. Encoded protein: CASSGFGAGYTF.

The CDR3 DNA is TGTGCCAGCAAAAAAAGCCAGCTTGGCACCTATAATTCACCCCTCCACTTT. Its protein product is CASKKSQLGTYNSPLHF. The rearrangement links TRBV27 to TRBJ1-6; D remains ambiguous. V dropped 7 bases and J dropped 2 bases, with 18 bases sitting between them. CDR1 and CDR2 from the germline V gene are MNHEY and SMNVEV (reference sequence). There are 17 residues in the CDR3.

The V gene is TRBV29-1, the J gene TRBJ2-5, with 16 bases identical to TRBD2. The J segment lost 5 bases and the V segment lost 3 bases, leaving 6 bases of the junction unmatched. CDR3 length: 16 amino acids. The V gene's germline CDR1 is SQVTM and CDR2 ANQGSEA. CDR3 nucleotide sequence: TGCAGCGTTGATGGGACTAGCGGGGGGGTCGGGGAGACCCAGTACTTC. It is translated as CSVDGTSGGVGETQYF.

The count of this clone is one. V is TRBV2 and J is TRBJ2-3; weak D call: TRBD2 (7 bases). Trimming took 8 bases from V and 5 from J, leaving 17 bases between them. Germline CDR1 and CDR2: SNHLY and FYNNEI. This CDR3 region has 14 residues. The CDR3 sequence: CASAGLLGGDTQYF. The CDR3, as DNA: TGTGCCAGCGCGGGACTATTAGGGGGAGATACGCAGTATTTT. Drawing the rest from reference TRBV2 and TRBJ2-3, the complete variable domain is EPEVTQTPSHQVTQMGQEVILRCVPISNHLYFYWYRQILGQKVEFLVSFYNNEISEKSEIFDDQFSVERPDGSNFTLKIRSTKLEDSAMYFCASAGLLGGDTQYFGPGTRLTVL.

The V and J genes are TRBV9 and TRBJ1-2; D remains unclear. The V gene's germline CDR1 is SGDLS and CDR2 YYNGEE. The CDR3 spans 13 residues. V shed 4 bases and J shed 8 bases, with 15 bases lying between them. CDR3 bases: TGTGCCAGCAGCCCCCGGACCCTCCAAGGCTACACCTTC. It yields the protein CASSPRTLQGYTF. Filled out from reference TRBV9 and TRBJ1-2, the complete variable domain reads DSGVTQTPKHLITATGQRVTLRCSPRSGDLSVYWYQQSLDQGLQFLIQYYNGEERAKGNILERFSAQQFPDLHSELNLSSLELGDSALYFCASSPRTLQGYTFGSGTRLTVV.

In DNA form, the CDR3 reads TGTGCCAGCAGACAGGACACTAGCGGGGGGTACGAGCAGTACTTC. Translation gives CASRQDTSGGYEQYF. J is TRBJ2-7 and V is TRBV5-4; 12 nucleotides agree with TRBD2. This CDR3 has 15 amino acids. The V gene end was trimmed by 5 bases and the J gene end by 4 bases; junction bases not matched to a gene: 7. From germline, CDR1 is SGHNT and CDR2 YYREEE (reference sequence).

The V gene is TRBV7-2, the J gene TRBJ2-1, with a weak D call TRBD2 (6 bases). Germline CDR1 is SGHTA and CDR2 is FQGNSA. There are 16 residues in the CDR3. V lost 5 bases, J lost 1 base, and 15 bases lay in between. The CDR3: CASSPALGGSYNEQFF. The CDR3 DNA reads as TGTGCCAGCAGCCCAGCCCTTGGGGGGTCCTACAATGAGCAGTTCTTC.

This sequence joins TRBV4-1 and TRBJ2-1; D perhaps matches TRBD1 (6 bases). The germline V gene has CDR1 MGHRA and CDR2 YSYEKL. Trimming stripped 1 base from V and 3 bases from J, with 13 bases between. This CDR3 comprises 16 residues. CDR3 in amino acids: CASSQVGQSLYNEQFF. The CDR3 coding sequence is TGCGCCAGCAGCCAAGTTGGACAGAGTCTCTACAATGAGCAGTTCTTC.

The chain uses TRBV7-6 and TRBJ2-1; 8 bases agree with TRBD1. The CDR3 length is 14 residues. V shed 6 bases and J 8 bases; nucleotides not matched to a gene: 9. Per the germline V gene, CDR1 is SGHVS and CDR2 is FNYEAQ. CDR3 amino acids: CASSYPGQDYEQFF. The CDR3 DNA sequence: TGTGCCAGCAGTTACCCGGGACAGGACTATGAGCAGTTCTTC.

The rearrangement uses TRBV30 and TRBJ2-5; tentative D call: TRBD2 (5 bases). This CDR3 comprises 13 residues. The germline V and J ends were trimmed by 1 base and 2 bases, with 8 bases remaining between them. Germline V gene sequence: CDR1 GTSNPN, CDR2 SVGIG (reference sequence). The CDR3 reads CAWSGGRQETQYF. CDR3 sequence (DNA): TGTGCCTGGAGTGGAGGGCGACAAGAGACCCAGTACTTC.